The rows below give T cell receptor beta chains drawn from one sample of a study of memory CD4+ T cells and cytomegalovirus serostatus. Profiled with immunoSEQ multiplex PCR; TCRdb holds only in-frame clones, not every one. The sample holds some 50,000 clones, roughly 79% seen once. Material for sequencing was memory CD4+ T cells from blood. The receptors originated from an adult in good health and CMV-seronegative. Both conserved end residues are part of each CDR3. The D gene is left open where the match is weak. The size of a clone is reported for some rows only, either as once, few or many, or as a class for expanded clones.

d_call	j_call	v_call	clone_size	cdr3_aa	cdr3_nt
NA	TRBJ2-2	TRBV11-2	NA	CASSLVDTGELFF	TGTGCCAGCAGCTTAGTAGACACCGGGGAGCTGTTTTTT
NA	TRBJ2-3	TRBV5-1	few	CASSLTDTQYF	TGCGCCAGCAGCCTTACAGATACGCAGTATTTT
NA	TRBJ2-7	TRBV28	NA	CASSSGTPRREQYF	TGTGCCAGCAGTTCCGGGACACCCCGAAGGGAGCAGTACTTC
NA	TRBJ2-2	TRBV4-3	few	CASSQGGFRPGELFF	TGCGCCAGCAGCCAAGGGGGTTTTAGGCCCGGGGAGCTGTTTTTT
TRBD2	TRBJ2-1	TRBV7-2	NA	CASSRTSGGALEQFF	TGTGCCAGCAGCCGAACTAGCGGGGGGGCTTTAGAGCAGTTCTTC
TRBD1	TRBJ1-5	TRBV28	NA	CASSLGGGESNQPQHF	TGTGCCAGCAGCCTGGGAGGGGGCGAGAGCAATCAGCCCCAGCATTTT
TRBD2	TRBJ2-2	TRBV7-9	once	CASSLRAGGQGGELFF	TGTGCCAGCAGCTTAAGGGCGGGAGGTCAAGGCGGGGAGCTGTTTTTT
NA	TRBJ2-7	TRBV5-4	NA	CASSQDENSYSYEQYF	TGCGCCAGCAGCCAAGATGAGAATTCCTATTCCTACGAGCAGTACTTC
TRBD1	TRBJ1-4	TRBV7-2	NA	CASSSPGQVATNEKLFF	TGTGCCAGCAGCTCCCCGGGACAGGTTGCAACTAATGAAAAACTGTTTTTT
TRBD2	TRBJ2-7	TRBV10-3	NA	CAISPTSGRNEQYF	TGTGCCATCAGTCCGACTAGCGGGAGGAACGAGCAGTACTTC
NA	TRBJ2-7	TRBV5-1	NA	CASSPREASYEQYF	TGCGCCAGCAGCCCCAGGGAGGCCTCCTACGAGCAGTACTTC
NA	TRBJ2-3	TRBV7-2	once	CASSLYGPPLDTQYF	TGTGCCAGCAGCTTATACGGGCCGCCGTTGGATACGCAGTATTTT
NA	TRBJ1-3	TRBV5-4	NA	CASSPRGSSGNTIYF	TGTGCCAGCAGCCCCCGTGGGAGCTCTGGAAACACCATATATTTT
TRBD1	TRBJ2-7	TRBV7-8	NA	CASSSRTGRGEQYF	TGTGCCAGCAGCTCAAGGACAGGCAGAGGGGAGCAGTACTTC
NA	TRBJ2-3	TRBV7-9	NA	CASSSWQGPDTQYF	TGTGCCAGCAGCTCCTGGCAGGGTCCAGATACGCAGTATTTT
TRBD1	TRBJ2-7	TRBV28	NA	CASSYNLRDRTYEQYF	TGTGCCAGCAGTTACAACCTCCGGGACAGGACCTACGAGCAGTACTTC
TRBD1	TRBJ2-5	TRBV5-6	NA	CASSYGQGVQETQYF	TGTGCCAGCAGCTACGGACAGGGGGTTCAAGAGACCCAGTACTTC
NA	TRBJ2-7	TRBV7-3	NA	CASSPGSGLPYEQYF	TGTGCCAGCAGCCCTGGGTCCGGACTACCCTACGAGCAGTACTTC
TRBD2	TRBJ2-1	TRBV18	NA	CASSPQAGTSGYNEQFF	TGTGCCAGCTCACCTCAAGCCGGGACTAGCGGCTACAATGAGCAGTTCTTC
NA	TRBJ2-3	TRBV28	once	CASSEQGAWYF	TGTGCCAGCAGTGAACAGGGAGCTTGGTATTTT
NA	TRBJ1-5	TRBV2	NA	CASNYGNEPQHF	TGTGCCAGCAATTACGGAAATGAGCCCCAGCATTTT
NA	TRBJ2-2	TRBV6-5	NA	CATHQGDTGELFF	TGTGCCACCCATCAGGGAGATACCGGGGAGCTGTTTTTT
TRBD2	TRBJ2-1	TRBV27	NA	CASSLWAPGLAGGHLPYNEQFF	TGTGCCAGCAGTTTATGGGCCCCAGGACTAGCGGGAGGCCACCTACCCTACAATGAGCAGTTCTTC
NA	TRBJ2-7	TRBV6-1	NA	CASSLERLSYEQYF	TGTGCCAGCAGTCTAGAACGACTGTCCTACGAGCAGTACTTC
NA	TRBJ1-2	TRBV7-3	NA	CASSLIGYGYTF	TGTGCCAGCAGCTTAATTGGCTATGGCTACACCTTC
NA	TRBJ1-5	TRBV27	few	CASKGAGGRGPQPQHF	TGTGCCAGCAAGGGCGCAGGTGGGAGGGGTCCTCAGCCCCAGCATTTT
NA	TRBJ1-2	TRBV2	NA	CASSRQENYGYTF	TGTGCCAGCAGTAGACAGGAGAACTATGGCTACACCTTC
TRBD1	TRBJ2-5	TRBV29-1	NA	CSVLGQASTQYF	TGCAGCGTGCTGGGACAGGCGTCAACTCAGTACTTC
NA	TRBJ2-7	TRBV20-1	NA	CSAGQSNEQYF	TGCAGTGCGGGCCAGTCAAACGAGCAGTACTTC
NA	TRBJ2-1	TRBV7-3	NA	CASSQEGGPYNEQFF	TGTGCCAGCAGCCAAGAGGGGGGACCTTACAATGAGCAGTTCTTC
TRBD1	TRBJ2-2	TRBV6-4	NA	CASKNGDRVAGELFF	TGTGCCAGCAAGAACGGGGACAGGGTGGCCGGGGAGCTGTTTTTT
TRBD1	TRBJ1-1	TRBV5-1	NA	CASSLVAGGSGTEAFF	TGCGCCAGCAGCTTGGTCGCAGGGGGGTCGGGCACTGAAGCTTTCTTT
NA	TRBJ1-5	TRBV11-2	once	CASSLRVGQPQHF	TGTGCCAGCAGCTTAAGGGTCGGTCAGCCCCAGCATTTT
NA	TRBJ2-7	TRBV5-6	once	CASSGEYRTASSYEQYF	TGTGCCAGCAGCGGAGAATACAGGACAGCCAGCTCCTACGAGCAGTACTTC
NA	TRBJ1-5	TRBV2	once	CASRKGMDQPQHF	TGTGCCAGCAGAAAGGGGATGGATCAGCCCCAGCATTTT
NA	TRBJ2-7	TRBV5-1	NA	CASGGTGNSYEQYF	TGCGCCAGCGGCGGGACTGGAAACTCCTACGAGCAGTACTTC
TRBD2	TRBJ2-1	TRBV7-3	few	CASSPLAGINNEQFF	TGTGCCAGCAGCCCCCTAGCGGGGATTAACAATGAGCAGTTCTTC
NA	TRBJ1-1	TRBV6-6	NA	CASTTRETRAFF	TGTGCCAGCACCACCCGGGAAACCCGAGCTTTCTTT
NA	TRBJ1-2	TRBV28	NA	CASSLEGGPYGYTF	TGTGCCAGCAGTTTAGAGGGCGGCCCCTATGGCTACACCTTC
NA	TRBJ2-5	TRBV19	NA	CASSPGRIQETQYF	TGTGCCAGTAGTCCGGGACGCATCCAAGAGACCCAGTACTTC
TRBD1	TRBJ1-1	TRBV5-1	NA	CASSPRDSEDTEAFF	TGCGCCAGCAGCCCGCGGGACAGCGAGGACACTGAAGCTTTCTTT
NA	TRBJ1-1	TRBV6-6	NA	CASSYRRGAEAFF	TGTGCCAGCAGTTACCGTCGGGGCGCTGAAGCTTTCTTT
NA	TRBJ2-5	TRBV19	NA	CASSITGAQETQYF	TGTGCCAGTAGTATTACCGGGGCCCAAGAGACCCAGTACTTC
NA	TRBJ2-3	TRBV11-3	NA	CASQVGGTDTQYF	TGTGCCAGCCAAGTGGGCGGCACAGATACGCAGTATTTT
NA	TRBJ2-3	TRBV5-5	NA	CASSLASQAQRTDTQYF	TGTGCCAGCAGCTTGGCCAGTCAGGCCCAGCGCACAGATACGCAGTATTTT
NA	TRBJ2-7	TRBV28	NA	CASSFIPRAGHYEQYF	TGTGCCAGCAGTTTTATCCCGCGGGCAGGGCACTACGAGCAGTACTTC
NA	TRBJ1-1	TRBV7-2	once	CASSLWGRPEAFF	TGTGCCAGCAGCTTATGGGGACGCCCTGAAGCTTTCTTT
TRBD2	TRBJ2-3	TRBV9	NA	CASSVDSGGDTQYF	TGTGCCAGCAGCGTAGATAGCGGGGGGGATACGCAGTATTTT